This T cell receptor (beta chain) stems from a study of OX40 agonist ivuxolimab in advanced cancers. At the level of the study: Patients took ivuxolimab, an agonistic anti-OX40 (CD134) antibody.

TCRdb's copy holds only in-frame clones and misses some; the assay was immunoSEQ multiplex PCR. The table records under 80,000 clones, around 83% of them present only once. About this clone: What it binds is unknown.

Trimming shortened V by 2 bases and J by 13 bases, and 13 bases separated the two germline ends. Germline CDR1 reads SGHRS; CDR2 reads YFSETQ. The CDR3 is 12 amino acids. Excluded were patients having autoimmune disease history or systemic immunosuppression. Study conclusions and caveats: Among the lowest peripheral clonal expansion occurred in 0.1-3.0 mg/kg partial responders. The study observed clonal expansion of CD4+ and CD8+ blood T cells by week 6 at 0.1 to 3.0 mg/kg.

This chain connects TRBV5-1 to TRBJ2-1; the D is unclear. The sequencing here drew on CD4+ or CD8+ T cells sorted from blood, taken in a trial of the OX40 agonist ivuxolimab. The receptor was isolated from an adult with an advanced solid tumor such as melanoma, head and neck, liver or kidney cancer. CDR3 loop: CASSFDLAGQFF. CDR3 DNA sequence: TGCGCCAGCAGCTTCGACTTAGCAGGACAGTTCTTC.